The next 5 T cell receptor beta chains were all read from a single sample in a study of spatial heterogeneity in lung cancer. Time point specified: blood at routine non-recurrence follow-up after resection. TCRdb used MiXCR to reprocess the 5' RACE reads, holding one entry per CDR3 protein. The sample shows around 100,000 distinct CDR3 sequences, roughly 10% of them seen only once. This sample comprised PBMCs, obtained at follow-up. The receptors derive from a female donor with early-stage non-small cell lung cancer.

The sample holds many counts of this clonotype. The chain is built from TRBV18 and TRBJ1-1; TRBD1 matches 8 bases. The CDR3 covers 13 residues. The ends lost 2 bases at V and 4 bases at J; junction bases unmatched: 0. Germline V CDR1 and CDR2: KGHSH, LQKENI. CDR3 nucleotides: TGTGCCAGCTCACCAGGACAGGGCACTGAAGCTTTCTTT. It yields the protein CASSPGQGTEAFF.

The rearrangement uses TRBV29-1 and TRBJ1-1; D remains ambiguous. Germline V CDR1 and CDR2: SQVTM, ANQGSEA. V lost 3 bases to trimming and J lost 1 base, with 9 bases between them. CDR3 length: 13 residues. The CDR3: CSVDRPENTEAFF. In nucleotides, the CDR3 is TGCAGCGTTGACAGGCCGGAGAACACTGAAGCTTTCTTT. Full variable domain (rest looked up from reference TRBV29-1 and TRBJ1-1): SAVISQKPSRDICQRGTSLTIQCQVDSQVTMMFWYRQQPGQSLTLIATANQGSEATYESGFVIDKFPISRPNLTFSTLTVSNMSPEDSSIYLCSVDRPENTEAFFGQGTRLTVV.

This clonotype was picked up a small number of times. The V gene is TRBV28, the J gene TRBJ2-7, with no clear D. Trimming left V 5 bases short and J 8 bases short, with 13 bases between. Per the germline V gene, CDR1 is MDHEN and CDR2 is SYDVKM. The CDR3 runs 12 residues. In DNA, the CDR3 is TGTGCCAGCAGTGAAGGGTCTCTGAAGCAGTACTTC. It codes for CASSEGSLKQYF.

This clonotype was counted a few times. The V gene is TRBV7-9, the J gene TRBJ2-3, with TRBD1 matching over 9 bases. V trimming: 5 bases; J trimming: 0 bases; junction bases outside the gene matches: 6. The germline V gene encodes CDR1 SEHNR and CDR2 FQNEAQ (reference sequence). The length of the CDR3 is 16 residues. The CDR3 bases are TGTGCCAGCAGCCGGAACAGGGGGCTAAGCACAGATACGCAGTATTTT. Its protein is CASSRNRGLSTDTQYF.

This chain connects TRBV18 to TRBJ2-7; TRBD1 matches at 8 bases. Germline V gene sequence: CDR1 KGHSH, CDR2 LQKENI. The CDR3 runs 15 residues. V shed 3 bases and J 4 bases; nucleotides not matched to a gene: 8. The CDR3 sequence: CASSPGQEVLYEQYF. In nucleotides, the CDR3 is TGTGCCAGCTCACCGGGACAGGAAGTTTTATACGAGCAGTACTTC.